This T cell receptor beta chain was profiled in a study of T-cell reconstitution after alpha-beta-depleted transplantation in children. Study observations and caveats: One year post-transplant, T-cell counts and diversity were largely derived from T cells produced anew. Where some patients showed high TCRbeta diversity at day 60, it came from recipient T cells and thymic progenitors that had survived.

Unique molecular identifiers were incorporated during preparation of the TCRbeta library. TCRdb processed the PCR reads anew with MiXCR; each CDR3 protein has one entry. The data hold 200,000 to 300,000 distinct CDR3 sequences, with about a quarter observed a single time. Germline V gene lookup returns CDR1 SGHTA and CDR2 FQGNSA. V shed 1 base and J shed 6 bases, with 5 bases lying between them. The CDR3 sequence is 12 residues long. This clonotype was observed at least ten times. Its target is not known. The V gene is TRBV7-2, the J gene TRBJ2-3; no reliable D call. This clonotype was obtained from a girl aged 2 to 10 with Fanconi anemia, due to receive a stem cell transplant. The sequencing here drew on PBMCs, taken before TCRalphabeta/CD19-depleted stem cell transplant. The CDR3 DNA is TGTGCCAGCAGCTTAGTCAAGGATACGCAGTATTTT. Its protein is CASSLVKDTQYF.